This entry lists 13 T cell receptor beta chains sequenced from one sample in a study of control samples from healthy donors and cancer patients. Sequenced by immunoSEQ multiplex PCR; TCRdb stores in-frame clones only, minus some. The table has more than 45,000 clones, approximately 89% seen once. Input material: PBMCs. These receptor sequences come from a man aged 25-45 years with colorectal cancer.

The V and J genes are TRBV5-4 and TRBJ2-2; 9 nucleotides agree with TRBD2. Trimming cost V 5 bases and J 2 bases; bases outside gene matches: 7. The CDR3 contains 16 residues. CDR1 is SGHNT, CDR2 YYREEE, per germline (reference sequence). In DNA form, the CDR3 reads TGTGCCAGCAGTCCCCCTAGCGGGGAAAACACCGGGGAGCTGTTTTTT. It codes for CASSPPSGENTGELFF.

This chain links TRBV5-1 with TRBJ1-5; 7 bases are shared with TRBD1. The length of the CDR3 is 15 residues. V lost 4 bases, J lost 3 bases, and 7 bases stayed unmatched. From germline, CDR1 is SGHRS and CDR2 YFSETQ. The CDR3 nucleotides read TGCGCCAGCAGCCAAAAAGGGGGCTCCAATCAGCCCCAGCATTTT. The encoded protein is CASSQKGGSNQPQHF.

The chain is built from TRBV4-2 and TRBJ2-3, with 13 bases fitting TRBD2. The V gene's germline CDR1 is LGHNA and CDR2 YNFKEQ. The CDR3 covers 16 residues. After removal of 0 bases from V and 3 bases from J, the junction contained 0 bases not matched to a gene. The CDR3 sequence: CASSQELAGGTDTQYF. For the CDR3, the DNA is TGTGCCAGCAGCCAAGAACTAGCGGGGGGGACAGATACGCAGTATTTT.

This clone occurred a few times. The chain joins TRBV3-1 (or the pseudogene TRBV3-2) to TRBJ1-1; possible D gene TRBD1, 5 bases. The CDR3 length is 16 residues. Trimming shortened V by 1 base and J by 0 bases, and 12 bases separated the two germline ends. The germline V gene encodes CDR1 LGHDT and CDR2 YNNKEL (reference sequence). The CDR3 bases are TGTGCCAGCAGCCAAGGACAGCCGCTTATGAACACTGAAGCTTTCTTT. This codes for CASSQGQPLMNTEAFF.

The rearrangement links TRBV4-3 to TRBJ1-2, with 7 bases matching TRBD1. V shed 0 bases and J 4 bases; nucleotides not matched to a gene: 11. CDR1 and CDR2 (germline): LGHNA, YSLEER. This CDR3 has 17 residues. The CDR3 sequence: CASSQDRQGPVLYGYTF. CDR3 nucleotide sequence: TGCGCCAGCAGCCAAGATCGACAGGGCCCGGTCCTCTATGGCTACACCTTC.

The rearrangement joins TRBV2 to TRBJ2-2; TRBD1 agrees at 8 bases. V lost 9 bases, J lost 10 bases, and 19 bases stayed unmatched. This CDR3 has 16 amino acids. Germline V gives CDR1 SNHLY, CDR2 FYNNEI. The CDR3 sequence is CARGDLRTGFLSELFF. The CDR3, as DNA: TGTGCCAGGGGGGATTTGAGGACAGGGTTTCTGTCGGAGCTGTTTTTT.

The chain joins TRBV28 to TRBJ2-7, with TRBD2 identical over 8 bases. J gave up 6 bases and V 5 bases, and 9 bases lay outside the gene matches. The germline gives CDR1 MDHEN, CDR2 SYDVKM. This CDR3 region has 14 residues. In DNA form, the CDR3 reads TGTGCCAGCAGTACCGGGACTAGTCGTTTCGAGCAGTACGTC. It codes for CASSTGTSRFEQYV.

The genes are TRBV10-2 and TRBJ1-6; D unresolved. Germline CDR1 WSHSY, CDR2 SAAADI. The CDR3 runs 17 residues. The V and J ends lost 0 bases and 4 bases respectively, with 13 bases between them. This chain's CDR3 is CASSESWGAGYNSPLHF. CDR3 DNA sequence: TGCGCCAGCAGTGAGTCTTGGGGAGCGGGGTATAATTCACCCCTCCACTTT.

Written as DNA, the CDR3 is TGTGCCAGCAGCTTGTTAGAAGATTTGTCTGGAAACACCATATATTTT. Amino acid sequence: CASSLLEDLSGNTIYF. V is TRBV5-6 and J is TRBJ1-3; D is ambiguous. Trimming took 1 base from V and 1 from J, leaving 12 bases between them. Germline-derived CDR1 and CDR2 are SGHDT and YYEEEE. This CDR3 comprises 16 residues. The full variable domain, with the rest looked up from reference TRBV5-6 and TRBJ1-3, is DAGVTQSPTHLIKTRGQQVTLRCSPKSGHDTVSWYQQALGQGPQFIFQYYEEEERQRGNFPDRFSGHQFPNYSSELNVNALLLGDSALYLCASSLLEDLSGNTIYFGEGSWLTVV.

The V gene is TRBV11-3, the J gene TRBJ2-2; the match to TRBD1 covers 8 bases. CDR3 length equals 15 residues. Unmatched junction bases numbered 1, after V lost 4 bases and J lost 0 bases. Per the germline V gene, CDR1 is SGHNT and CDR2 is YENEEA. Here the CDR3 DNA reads TGTGCCAGCAGCTCGACAGGGGCGAACACCGGGGAGCTGTTTTTT. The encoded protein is CASSSTGANTGELFF.

CDR3 sequence: CASSYNQGDYGYTF. DNA of the CDR3: TGTGCCAGCAGTTATAACCAAGGGGACTATGGCTACACCTTC. The chain has TRBV6-5 and TRBJ1-2; the D gene is possibly TRBD1 (5 bases). V was cut by 3 bases and J by 3 bases, with 11 bases left in between. Germline CDR1 and CDR2: MNHEY and SVGAGI. The CDR3 covers 14 residues.

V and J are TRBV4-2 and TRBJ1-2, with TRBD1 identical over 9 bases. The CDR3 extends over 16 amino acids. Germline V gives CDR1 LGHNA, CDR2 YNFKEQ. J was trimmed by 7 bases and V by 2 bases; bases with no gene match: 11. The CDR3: CASSQSVGQGLGGYTF. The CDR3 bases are TGTGCCAGCAGCCAATCAGTCGGACAGGGGTTGGGTGGCTACACCTTC.

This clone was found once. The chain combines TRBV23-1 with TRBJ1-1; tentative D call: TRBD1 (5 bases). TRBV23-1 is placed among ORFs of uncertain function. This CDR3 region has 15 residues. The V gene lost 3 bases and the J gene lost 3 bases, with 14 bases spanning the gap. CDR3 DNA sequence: TGCGCCAGCAGTCAGCAAACCTGGGGGGACACTGAAGCTTTCTTT. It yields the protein CASSQQTWGDTEAFF.